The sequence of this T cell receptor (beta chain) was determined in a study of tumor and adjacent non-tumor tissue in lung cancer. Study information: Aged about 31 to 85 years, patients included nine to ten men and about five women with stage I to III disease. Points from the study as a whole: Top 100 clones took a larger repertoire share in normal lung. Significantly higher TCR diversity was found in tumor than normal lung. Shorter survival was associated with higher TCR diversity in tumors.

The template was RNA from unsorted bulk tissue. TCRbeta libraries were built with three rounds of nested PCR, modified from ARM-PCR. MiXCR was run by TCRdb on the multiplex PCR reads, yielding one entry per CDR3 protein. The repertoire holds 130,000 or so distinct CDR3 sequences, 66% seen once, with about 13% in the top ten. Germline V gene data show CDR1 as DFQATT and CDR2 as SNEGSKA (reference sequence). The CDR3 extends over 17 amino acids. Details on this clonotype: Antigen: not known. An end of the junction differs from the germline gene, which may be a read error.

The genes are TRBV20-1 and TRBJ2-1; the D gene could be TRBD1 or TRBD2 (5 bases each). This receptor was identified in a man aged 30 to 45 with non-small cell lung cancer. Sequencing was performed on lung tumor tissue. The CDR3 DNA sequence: TGCAGTGCTAGAGATCTTGGGACGGGACCCTCCTACAATGAACAGTTCTTC. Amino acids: CSARDLGTGPSYNEQFF.